The clone carrying this TCR beta chain occurred a few times. Its antigen is undetermined. This CDR3 region has 16 residues. The trim removed 4 bases at V and 0 bases at J, leaving 7 bases unmatched. Germline V gives CDR1 SGHRS, CDR2 YFSETQ. The PCR used 60 Vbeta and 13 Jbeta primers. Using immunoSEQ multiplex PCR, the repertoire was profiled, and TCRdb retains in-frame clones only, with some absent. The sample records fewer than 95,000 clones, about two thirds being singletons. The sample is drawn from a study of cytomegalovirus exposure and HLA in healthy donors. General study findings and limits: A reported reduction in N-insertions relative to the 666-donor mean was seen in an Asian-associated ancestry cluster in a later analysis. Likely technical artifact: a cluster of highly shared sequence variants.

This chain joins TRBV5-1 and TRBJ1-1, with 9 bases aligning to TRBD1. This receptor was taken from a woman in her 50s in good health and CMV-seropositive. Input material: PBMCs. The CDR3 sequence: CASSERTGALNTEAFF. The CDR3 bases are TGCGCCAGCAGCGAAAGGACAGGGGCTTTGAACACTGAAGCTTTCTTT.